Given below is one T cell receptor beta chain in context. Antigen specificity is unknown. Both 60 Vbeta primers and 13 Jbeta primers went into the PCR. Data came from immunoSEQ multiplex PCR; TCRdb stores just in-frame clones and leaves some out. Of about 130,000 clones listed, about three quarters are singletons. Looked up from germline, CDR1 is KGHSH and CDR2 is LQKENI. The CDR3 has 13 amino acids. V was shortened by 6 bases and J by 4 bases, with 12 bases between the two germline ends. The sample is drawn from a study of cytomegalovirus exposure and HLA in healthy donors. At the level of the study: As an earlier analysis found, about 190 million T cells yielded about 120 million unique TCR beta sequences.

Findings and caveats of the study: A later analysis appeared to link common viral pathogens to several of the most significant clusters. As was reported, the HLA-A and HLA-B alleles of most subjects were accurately predicted from TCR beta sequences.

The sample comprised PBMCs. This clonotype was sampled from a woman aged 40-49 years in good health and CMV-seronegative. The chain carries TRBV18 and TRBJ1-2, with a possible D match to TRBD1 (5 bases). CDR3 residues: CASSAGTAYGYTF. The CDR3 coding sequence is TGTGCCAGCTCGGCCGGGACTGCCTATGGCTACACCTTC.